Detailed here is one T cell receptor beta chain. The sample comes from a study of CD8 T cells in Susac syndrome. Random hexamers were used to reverse transcribe 0.5 to 1 ug of RNA. TCRdb recomputed calls from the immunoSEQ multiplex PCR reads with MiXCR, one row per CDR3 protein. The repertoire holds 130,000 or so distinct CDR3 sequences, around 94% seen once, with 0.095% to 0.1% in the top ten. The V end was cut by 4 bases, the J end by 4 bases, with 14 bases between. The CDR3 has 14 residues. CDR1 and CDR2 from the germline V gene are SGDLS and YYNGEE. This chain connects TRBV9 to TRBJ1-2; TRBD1 is a possible D gene (5 bases). The receptor's source is a human donor in good health. The sequenced sample was CD4+ T cells from PBMCs. CDR3 protein: CASSRRSGGYGYTF. Here the CDR3 DNA reads TGTGCCAGCAGCAGGAGGTCCGGGGGCTATGGCTACACCTTC.